A selection of T cell receptor beta chains follows, all from one sample in a study of vaccination and CD4 T cells after COVID-19. From the PCR reads, TCRdb called clonotypes with MiXCR, one entry per CDR3 protein. The sample includes around 20,000 distinct CDR3 sequences, approximately 46% seen only once; the top ten take approximately 6.8%. Antigens of these TCRs are unknown. The sample here was CD4+ T cells from blood, cultured in vitro, taken before SARS-CoV-2 vaccination. Receptors were obtained from a human donor who had recovered from COVID-19. The CDR3 runs from the conserved cysteine through the conserved F or W. D genes are given only for firm matches. Clone size is given for some rows only: seen once, a few or many times, or a class if the clone is expanded.

J | V | D | size | CDR3 | DNA
TRBJ1-3 | TRBV6-1 | . | . | CASSQTPTASGNTIYF | TGTGCCAGCAGTCAGACGCCGACAGCCTCTGGAAACACCATATATTTT
TRBJ2-2 | TRBV7-3 | TRBD1 | . | CASSPPGQGGRGELFF | TGTGCCAGCAGCCCCCCGGGACAGGGGGGTCGAGGGGAGCTGTTTTTT
TRBJ2-7 | TRBV6-2/TRBV6-3 | . | . | CASSYGDLITEQYF | TGTGCCAGCAGTTACGGGGACCTCATCACGGAGCAGTACTTC
TRBJ1-1 | TRBV29-1 | . | . | CSVESGTEAFF | TGCAGCGTTGAGTCGGGCACTGAAGCTTTCTTT
TRBJ1-1 | TRBV7-9 | . | few | CASSSSGDILEAFF | TGTGCCAGCAGCTCGTCAGGGGACATCCTAGAAGCTTTCTTT
TRBJ1-5 | TRBV6-1 | . | . | CASSRGRNQPQHF | TGTGCCAGCAGCCGCGGACGGAATCAGCCCCAGCATTTT
TRBJ2-3 | TRBV24-1 | TRBD2 | . | CATSDGGLAGDQDTQYF | TGTGCCACCAGTGATGGGGGACTAGCGGGGGACCAAGATACGCAGTATTTT
TRBJ1-1 | TRBV19 | . | . | CASSPRDSNTEAFF | TGTGCCAGTAGTCCCCGGGACTCGAACACTGAAGCTTTCTTT
TRBJ2-3 | TRBV28 | . | . | CASSSKRNSPTDTQYF | TGTGCCAGCAGTTCTAAAAGGAACAGCCCCACAGATACGCAGTATTTT
TRBJ1-6 | TRBV2 | TRBD1 | few | CAGRTGIDNSPLHF | TGTGCCGGACGGACAGGGATAGATAATTCACCCCTCCACTTT
TRBJ1-6 | TRBV12-3/TRBV12-4 | . | few | CASSLSMDSPLHF | TGTGCCAGCAGTTTAAGTATGGATTCACCCCTCCACTTT
TRBJ1-1 | TRBV19 | . | few | CASNLQRNTEAFF | TGTGCCAGTAACTTACAGAGGAACACTGAAGCTTTCTTT
TRBJ1-1 | TRBV20-1 | TRBD1 | . | CSASQGERAFF | TGCAGTGCTAGCCAGGGGGAACGTGCTTTCTTT
TRBJ2-7 | TRBV7-9 | TRBD2 | . | CASSQATSGGALSYEQYF | TGTGCCAGCAGCCAGGCGACTAGCGGGGGGGCACTATCCTACGAGCAGTACTTC
TRBJ1-1 | TRBV5-4 | . | . | CASSLEGVNTEAFF | TGTGCCAGCAGCTTGGAGGGGGTCAACACTGAAGCTTTCTTT
TRBJ1-1 | TRBV29-1 | . | . | CSVKKSRDEAFF | TGCAGCGTTAAAAAGTCGCGGGATGAAGCTTTCTTT
TRBJ2-7 | TRBV28 | . | . | CASSSPPDGTYEQYF | TGTGCCAGCAGTTCACCCCCGGACGGTACCTACGAGCAGTACTTC
TRBJ2-4 | TRBV7-8 | TRBD2 | . | CASSHGAGVLKNIQYF | TGTGCCAGCAGCCATGGCGCGGGAGTATTAAAAAACATTCAGTACTTC
TRBJ1-6 | TRBV15 | TRBD1 | . | CATSKGTGLIQALHF | TGTGCCACCAGCAAAGGGACAGGGTTGATCCAAGCCCTCCACTTT
TRBJ1-3 | TRBV20-1 | . | few | CSANKDSGNTIYF | TGCAGTGCTAATAAGGACTCTGGAAACACCATATATTTT
TRBJ1-6 | TRBV7-9 | . | . | CASSSSLSVRGNSPLHF | TGTGCCAGCAGCTCTAGTTTATCTGTCAGGGGTAATTCACCCCTCCACTTT
TRBJ2-3 | TRBV12-3/TRBV12-4 | TRBD2 | . | CASSVTSGGGDTQYF | TGTGCCAGCAGTGTTACTAGCGGGGGGGGAGATACGCAGTATTTT
TRBJ2-2 | TRBV7-3 | TRBD2 | . | CASSLGLAHTGELFF | TGTGCCAGCAGCTTAGGACTAGCCCACACCGGGGAGCTGTTTTTT
TRBJ2-7 | TRBV6-1 | . | . | CASSRTEHYEQYF | TGTGCCAGCAGTCGGACAGAGCACTACGAGCAGTACTTC
TRBJ1-1 | TRBV11-1 | . | few | CASSESEGAFF | TGTGCCAGCAGCGAGTCGGAGGGAGCTTTCTTT
TRBJ1-1 | TRBV5-1 | . | . | CASEAGTSNTEAFF | TGCGCCAGTGAGGCCGGGACATCGAACACTGAAGCTTTCTTT
TRBJ1-6 | TRBV6-2/TRBV6-3 | TRBD1 | . | CASSRGQGVTNSPLHF | TGTGCCAGCAGTCGAGGACAGGGGGTTACTAATTCACCCCTCCACTTT
TRBJ2-6 | TRBV7-3 | . | . | CASSLGPSGANVLTF | TGTGCCAGCAGCTTAGGACCCTCTGGGGCCAACGTCCTGACTTTC
TRBJ1-2 | TRBV6-1 | . | . | CASSKFDEGYTF | TGTGCCAGCAGTAAATTTGATGAGGGCTACACCTTC
TRBJ1-2 | TRBV10-3 | . | few | CAISVQPDGYGYTF | TGTGCCATCAGTGTTCAGCCCGACGGCTATGGCTACACCTTC
TRBJ1-2 | TRBV20-1 | TRBD1 | . | CSATTGEGGYTF | TGCAGTGCTACTACAGGGGAGGGGGGCTACACCTTC
TRBJ2-7 | TRBV11-1 | . | . | CASSPGVYEQYF | TGTGCCAGCAGCCCAGGAGTATACGAGCAGTACTTC
TRBJ1-6 | TRBV20-1 | TRBD1 | few | CSAGTGRSYNSPLHF | TGCAGTGCCGGGACAGGACGCTCCTATAATTCACCCCTCCACTTT